The 27 T cell receptor beta chains presented below share a single source sample, sequenced in a study of blood T cell repertoires in COVID-19. Some clones are missing from TCRdb's copy, which holds only in-frame ones; the method was immunoSEQ multiplex PCR. The sample has some 100,000 clones; 70% to 90% are singletons. The sample consisted of peripheral blood. These receptors originate from a man between 65 and 85 years old who had recovered from COVID-19.

This clone was observed once. The V and J genes are TRBV27 and TRBJ1-1, with TRBD1 as a possible D gene (6 bases). Trimming stripped 5 bases from V and 5 bases from J, with 15 bases between. There are 14 residues in the CDR3. Germline V gives CDR1 MNHEY, CDR2 SMNVEV (reference sequence). CDR3 sequence (DNA): TGTGCCAGCAGTGAAACAGGGTCGGGTACTGAAGCTTTCTTT. Translation gives CASSETGSGTEAFF.

This clone was seen a single time. The chain has TRBV6-5 and TRBJ1-2; TRBD1 matches at 7 bases. CDR1 is MNHEY, CDR2 SVGAGI, per germline. V was pared by 5 bases and J by 4 bases, with 10 bases of the junction left unmatched. This CDR3 region has 15 residues. The CDR3 coding sequence is TGTGCCAGCAGTCATGCCCAGGGGGGCGGCTATGGCTACACCTTC. Translating it yields CASSHAQGGGYGYTF.

V gene TRBV5-1 combines with J gene TRBJ2-7; a possible D gene is TRBD2 (5 bases). Germline V gene lookup returns CDR1 SGHRS and CDR2 YFSETQ. Trimming shortened V by 4 bases and J by 6 bases, and 14 bases separated the two germline ends. The CDR3 extends over 13 amino acids. This CDR3 is CASSPGSPREQYF. The CDR3 coding sequence is TGCGCCAGCAGCCCGGGGTCCCCCCGCGAGCAGTACTTC.

J is TRBJ2-5 and V is TRBV28; possibly TRBD2 for D (6 bases). There are 13 residues in the CDR3. V was shortened by 7 bases and J by 4 bases, with 13 bases between the two germline ends. CDR1 and CDR2 from the germline V gene are MDHEN and SYDVKM. CDR3 in amino acids: CASTRRGGETQYF. Written as DNA, the CDR3 is TGTGCCAGCACCCGGAGGGGAGGAGAGACCCAGTACTTC.

The chain couples TRBV5-1 to TRBJ2-5, with 11 bases lining up with TRBD2. V dropped 0 bases and J dropped 2; count of bases not matched to a gene: 9. CDR3 length: 18 residues. The V gene's germline CDR1 is SGHRS and CDR2 YFSETQ. CDR3 sequence (DNA): TGCGCCAGCAGCTTGGAGGGACTAGCGGTGTCGTTACAAGAGACCCAGTACTTC. It encodes CASSLEGLAVSLQETQYF.

The V and J genes are TRBV6-1 and TRBJ2-4; 9 nucleotides align to TRBD1. The CDR3 is 14 amino acids. The V gene's germline CDR1 is MNHNS and CDR2 SASEGT. The J segment lost 16 bases and the V segment lost 5 bases, leaving 15 bases of the junction unmatched. Written as DNA, the CDR3 is TGTGCCAGCAGTTATCTTACCTACGGACAGGGGACATACTTC. Translation: CASSYLTYGQGTYF.

The rearrangement links TRBV3-1 (or the pseudogene TRBV3-2) to TRBJ1-3; D gene unclear. The CDR3 loop spans 13 amino acids. Germline V gives CDR1 LGHDT, CDR2 YNNKEL (reference sequence). Trimming took off 0 bases at V and 3 bases at J, with 3 bases between the two ends. In DNA, the CDR3 is TGTGCCAGCAGCCAAGACCTTGGAAACACCATATATTTT. Its translation is CASSQDLGNTIYF.

The chain has TRBV28 and TRBJ2-1; tentative D call: TRBD2 (5 bases). Germline V gives CDR1 MDHEN, CDR2 SYDVKM. The CDR3 is 17 residues long. Trimming cost V 8 bases and J 0 bases, with 20 bases left between them. Here the CDR3 DNA reads TGTGCCAGCCTCCCTCCAGCGGAACGCAGCTCCTACAATGAGCAGTTCTTC. It translates to CASLPPAERSSYNEQFF.

The genes are TRBV7-9 and TRBJ2-3; D is ambiguous. The length of the CDR3 is 15 residues. Trimming cost V 5 bases and J 0 bases, with 12 bases left between them. Looked up from germline, CDR1 is SEHNR and CDR2 is FQNEAQ (reference sequence). The chain's CDR3 is CASSPRRSSTDTQYF. The CDR3 nucleotides read TGTGCCAGCAGCCCTAGACGAAGCAGCACAGATACGCAGTATTTT. Using reference TRBV7-9 and TRBJ2-3 for the parts outside the CDR3, the full variable domain is DTGVSQNPRHKITKRGQNVTFRCDPISEHNRLYWYRQTLGQGPEFLTYFQNEAQLEKSRLLSDRFSAERPKGSFSTLEIQRTEQGDSAMYLCASSPRRSSTDTQYFGPGTRLTVL.

V is TRBV11-2 and J is TRBJ2-7; D gene unclear. The germline V gene encodes CDR1 SGHAT and CDR2 FQNNGV. Trimming left V 4 bases short and J 7 bases short, with 14 bases between. The CDR3 length is 13 residues. CDR3 sequence reads: CASSSFGSGEQYF. Written as DNA, the CDR3 is TGTGCCAGCAGCTCTTTCGGGTCTGGGGAGCAGTACTTC.

V gene TRBV5-4 combines with J gene TRBJ2-7, with unresolved D. Germline assignment: CDR1 SGHNT and CDR2 YYREEE (reference sequence). There are 13 residues in the CDR3. V lost 0 bases, J lost 0 bases, and 4 bases lay in between. The CDR3 nucleotides read TGTGCCAGCAGCTTGGCCTACTCCTACGAGCAGTACTTC. Its translation: CASSLAYSYEQYF.

The chain links TRBV7-8 to TRBJ1-1, with 7 bases that match TRBD1. This CDR3 spans 13 amino acids. Germline V gene data show CDR1 as SGHVS and CDR2 as FQNEAQ. Trimming cost V 5 bases and J 6 bases; bases outside gene matches: 6. The CDR3 region has the DNA TGTGCCAGCAGCAGGGGGCAAGACTCTGAAGCTTTCTTT. It is translated as CASSRGQDSEAFF. Looking up the rest from reference TRBV7-8 and TRBJ1-1 gives the full variable domain: GAGVSQSPRYKVAKRGQDVALRCDPISGHVSLFWYQQALGQGPEFLTYFQNEAQLDKSGLPSDRFFAERPEGSVSTLKIQRTQQEDSAVYLCASSRGQDSEAFFGQGTRLTVV.

The rearrangement uses TRBV7-2 and TRBJ2-7, with 8 bases that match TRBD2. Per the germline V gene, CDR1 is SGHTA and CDR2 is FQGNSA. V lost 4 bases, J lost 2 bases, and 7 bases stayed unmatched. The CDR3 contains 15 residues. The CDR3 sequence is CASSSRLALAYEQYF. CDR3 coding DNA: TGTGCCAGCAGCTCCAGACTAGCGTTGGCCTACGAGCAGTACTTC. Full variable domain (remainder filled in from reference TRBV7-2 and TRBJ2-7): GAGVSQSPSNKVTEKGKDVELRCDPISGHTALYWYRQSLGQGLEFLIYFQGNSAPDKSGLPSDRFSAERTGGSVSTLTIQRTQQEDSAVYLCASSSRLALAYEQYFGPGTRLTVT.

CDR3 in amino acids: CASSRDSNTQYF. The DNA for the CDR3 is TGTGCCAGCAGCCGGGACTCCAATACGCAGTATTTT. The J gene is TRBJ2-3, the V gene TRBV11-3, with a weak D call TRBD2 (6 bases). The CDR3 contains 12 residues. Germline V gene sequence: CDR1 SGHNT, CDR2 YENEEA. V gave up 5 bases and J gave up 7 bases, with 10 bases separating them. The variable domain in full, with the rest retrieved from reference TRBV11-3 and TRBJ2-3, is EAGVVQSPRYKIIEKKQPVAFWCNPISGHNTLYWYLQNLGQGPELLIRYENEEAVDDSQLPKDRFSAERLKGVDSTLKIQPAELGDSAVYLCASSRDSNTQYFGPGTRLTVL.

The chain uses TRBV9 and TRBJ1-2; D gene ambiguous. V lost 0 bases to trimming and J lost 8 bases, with 17 bases between them. CDR3 length equals 15 residues. Germline V gene lookup returns CDR1 SGDLS and CDR2 YYNGEE. This CDR3 is CASSVASSGFGGYTF. Written as DNA, the CDR3 is TGTGCCAGCAGCGTAGCTAGTTCCGGGTTTGGCGGCTACACCTTC.

V gene TRBV6-6 combines with J gene TRBJ1-6; no reliable D call. The CDR3 sequence is 14 residues long. V was cut by 6 bases and J by 5 bases, with 11 bases left in between. CDR1 MNHNY and CDR2 SVGAGI come from the germline V gene (reference sequence). The CDR3, as DNA: TGTGCCAGCAGGCCCGAGGCCAATAATTCACCCCTCCACTTT. This translates into CASRPEANNSPLHF.

The chain joins TRBV15 to TRBJ2-1; tentatively, D is TRBD1 (6 bases). The CDR3 extends over 16 amino acids. Germline V gene sequence: CDR1 LNHNV, CDR2 YYDKDF (reference sequence). V was shortened by 2 bases and J by 7 bases, with 18 bases between the two germline ends. The DNA for the CDR3 is TGTGCCACCAGCAGACGGGTCCCAGGGGAAGCGAATGAGCAGTTCTTC. This translates into CATSRRVPGEANEQFF.

This chain uses TRBV10-3 with TRBJ2-1; 8 bases are shared with TRBD2. The V segment lost 5 bases and the J segment 5 bases; nucleotides outside the gene matches: 8. The CDR3 is 15 amino acids. Looked up from germline, CDR1 is ENHRY and CDR2 is SYGVKD. The CDR3 sequence: CAISSIAGTNNEQFF. Here the CDR3 DNA reads TGTGCCATCAGTTCAATAGCGGGAACTAACAATGAGCAGTTCTTC.

This clone was picked up a small number of times. This chain links TRBV6-2 or TRBV6-3 with TRBJ2-3, with TRBD2 matching over 14 bases. This CDR3 is built from 16 residues. CDR1 and CDR2 (germline): MNHEY, SVGEGT. With 5 bases clipped from V and 4 bases from J, the junction kept 5 bases outside the gene matches. The CDR3 sequence is CASSLLGLAGADTQYF. For the CDR3, the DNA is TGTGCCAGCAGTCTACTGGGACTAGCGGGGGCAGATACGCAGTATTTT.

The chain recombines TRBV7-8 with TRBJ1-2; 9 bases align to TRBD1. V was pared by 5 bases and J by 4 bases, with 2 bases of the junction left unmatched. The CDR3 runs to 13 residues. Germline CDR1 and CDR2: SGHVS and FQNEAQ. CDR3: CASSMTGGYGYTF. The CDR3 coding sequence is TGTGCCAGCAGCATGACAGGGGGCTATGGCTACACCTTC.

The chain has TRBV12-3 or TRBV12-4 and TRBJ2-7; D not resolved. Trimming cost V 6 bases and J 2 bases, with 8 bases left between them. CDR3 size: 12 residues. The CDR3 is CASRNYPYEQYF. The CDR3 DNA sequence: TGTGCCAGCAGGAACTATCCCTACGAGCAGTACTTC.

V gene TRBV29-1 combines with J gene TRBJ1-1; possible D gene TRBD1, 5 bases. V was shortened by 6 bases and J by 0 bases, with 11 bases between the two germline ends. This CDR3 is 13 amino acids long. The V gene's germline CDR1 is SQVTM and CDR2 ANQGSEA. CDR3: CSVGTRMNTEAFF. The CDR3 DNA sequence: TGCAGCGTAGGGACTCGGATGAACACTGAAGCTTTCTTT.

The rearrangement joins TRBV28 to TRBJ2-1; 10 nucleotides match TRBD1. This CDR3 is built from 15 residues. Germline assignment: CDR1 MDHEN and CDR2 SYDVKM. Trimming at V came to 3 bases and at J to 10 bases, leaving 9 bases not matched to a gene. The CDR3 is CASSFRTGGFSEQFF. The CDR3 DNA reads as TGTGCCAGCAGTTTCCGGACAGGGGGTTTCAGCGAGCAGTTCTTC. Using reference TRBV28 and TRBJ2-1 for the parts outside the CDR3, the full variable domain is DVKVTQSSRYLVKRTGEKVFLECVQDMDHENMFWYRQDPGLGLRLIYFSYDVKMKEKGDIPEGYSVSREKKERFSLILESASTNQTSMYLCASSFRTGGFSEQFFGPGTRLTVL.

The genes are TRBV5-1 and TRBJ1-1; tentatively, D is TRBD1 (5 bases). Per the germline V gene, CDR1 is SGHRS and CDR2 is YFSETQ. V lost 0 bases to trimming and J lost 3 bases, with 15 bases between them. CDR3 length: 16 residues. The CDR3 coding sequence is TGCGCCAGCAGCTTGGGGGCGGGGGTGATCGACACTGAAGCTTTCTTT. Protein sequence: CASSLGAGVIDTEAFF.

The rearrangement uses TRBV20-1 and TRBJ1-5; D gene ambiguous. Deletions cut 3 bases from V and 4 bases from J, with 13 bases between. In germline, CDR1 is DFQATT, CDR2 SNEGSKA (reference sequence). There are 14 residues in the CDR3. CDR3 coding DNA: TGCAGTGCTAGTGGTTTTTCGGTAAATCAGCCCCAGCATTTT. Amino acid sequence: CSASGFSVNQPQHF.

The V gene is TRBV29-1, the J gene TRBJ1-1; weak D call: TRBD1 (6 bases). Germline lookup yields CDR1 SQVTM and CDR2 ANQGSEA. V lost 7 bases, J lost 11 bases, and 20 bases lay in between. The CDR3 contains 12 residues. The CDR3 loop reads CSADDSGERAFF. The CDR3 DNA sequence: TGCAGCGCTGACGACTCAGGGGAGAGGGCTTTCTTT.

This sequence joins TRBV18 and TRBJ1-2; 10 bases agree with TRBD1. Germline V gene lookup returns CDR1 KGHSH and CDR2 LQKENI. V trimming: 6 bases; J trimming: 5 bases; junction bases outside the gene matches: 3. The CDR3 runs to 13 residues. The CDR3, as DNA: TGTGCCAGCTCCGGGACAGGGGCTTATGGCTACACCTTC. Translated, it gives CASSGTGAYGYTF.